These T cell receptor beta chains were read from a single sample in a study of OX40 agonist ivuxolimab in advanced cancers. This table comes from immunoSEQ multiplex PCR, and its TCRdb copy is limited to in-frame clones, with some not included. Here the sample spans some 86,000 clones, roughly 88% being singletons. The source material was CD4+ or CD8+ T cells sorted from blood, sampled in a trial of the OX40 agonist ivuxolimab. The receptors come from an adult with an advanced solid tumor such as melanoma, head and neck, liver or kidney cancer. Each CDR3 is given with its conserved first and last residue. D genes are given only for firm matches. Where a row states a size, it is once, few, many or the class of an expanded clone; other rows omit it.

len | d_gene | abundance | j_gene | v_gene | CDR3nt | CDR3aa
17 | TRBD1 | - | TRBJ1-5 | TRBV6-1 | TGTGCCAGCAGTGCAACCGGGACAGGGGGTCGGCATCAGCCCCAGCATTTT | CASSATGTGGRHQPQHF
14 | TRBD2 | - | TRBJ2-2 | TRBV5-1 | TGCGCCAGCAGCTGGCGGGGGGAAGGCGGGGAGCTGTTTTTT | CASSWRGEGGELFF
16 | TRBD1 | few | TRBJ1-4 | TRBV2 | TGTGCCAGCAGGAAGGGACAGCTAATTCGAAATGAAAAACTGTTTTTT | CASRKGQLIRNEKLFF
13 | - | - | TRBJ2-2 | TRBV6-5 | TGTGCCAGCAGTAACCTGTACACCGGGGAGCTGTTTTTT | CASSNLYTGELFF
14 | - | - | TRBJ2-7 | TRBV7-2 | TGTGCCAGCAGCCGGGACGTCGGCTCCTACGAGCAGTACTTC | CASSRDVGSYEQYF
14 | TRBD1 | - | TRBJ1-4 | TRBV2 | TGTGCCAGCAGTGAGGGGACAGGGGAAGAAAAACTGTTTTTT | CASSEGTGEEKLFF
13 | - | - | TRBJ1-1 | TRBV2 | TGTGCCAGCAGTGAAGGTTATTCGGGGGACGCTTTCTTT | CASSEGYSGDAFF
15 | - | - | TRBJ2-7 | TRBV5-6 | TGTGCCAGCAGCTTGGCCTCGGGCGGGGCAGGCGAGCAGTACTTC | CASSLASGGAGEQYF
15 | - | - | TRBJ1-5 | TRBV6-1 | TGTGCCAGCAGTGAATCCAGGGCCCGTGGTCAGCCCCAGCATTTT | CASSESRARGQPQHF
21 | TRBD1 | - | TRBJ2-6 | TRBV5-1 | TGCGCCAGCACCCCCGGGACAGGGAGACCTTATGGGATTTCTGGGGCCAACGTCCTGACTTTC | CASTPGTGRPYGISGANVLTF
15 | TRBD1 | - | TRBJ1-1 | TRBV28 | TGTGCCAGCACTCCCTCCGGGACAGGGGACACTGAAGCTTTCTTT | CASTPSGTGDTEAFF
16 | - | - | TRBJ1-1 | TRBV27 | TGTGCCAGCAGTTTATCGGGCCAGGGCTGGAACACTGAAGCTTTCTTT | CASSLSGQGWNTEAFF
15 | - | - | TRBJ1-2 | TRBV7-9 | TGTGCCAGCAGCTTAGCCGCCGGGGAGAGAGGGGGCTACACCTTC | CASSLAAGERGGYTF
13 | - | - | TRBJ1-1 | TRBV5-1 | TGCGCCAGCACTCGCAGTACCGACACTGAAGCTTTCTTT | CASTRSTDTEAFF
13 | TRBD2 | - | TRBJ2-1 | TRBV2 | TGTGCCAGCAGTGCACATCTAGCGGAGAAGCAGTTCTTC | CASSAHLAEKQFF
14 | TRBD1 | - | TRBJ2-7 | TRBV7-9 | TGTGCCAGCAGCTTTGACAGGGGGCCGGGGGAGCAGTACTTC | CASSFDRGPGEQYF
15 | - | - | TRBJ2-6 | TRBV7-6 | TGTGCCAGCAGCTTAGATATCTCTGGGGCCAACGTCCTGACTTTC | CASSLDISGANVLTF
19 | TRBD1 | - | TRBJ2-3 | TRBV15 | TGTGCCACCAGCAGAGTTATTATACGGACAGGGGGCGGCACAGATACGCAGTATTTT | CATSRVIIRTGGGTDTQYF
13 | - | - | TRBJ2-3 | TRBV6-1 | TGTGCCGGAAGGACGGCTAGCACAGATACGCAGTATTTT | CAGRTASTDTQYF
15 | - | once | TRBJ2-3 | TRBV9 | TGTGCCAGCAGCGTAGTAAAGGGTTCCACAGATACGCAGTATTTT | CASSVVKGSTDTQYF
15 | - | - | TRBJ1-1 | TRBV7-2 | TGTGCCAGCACCCGGGAGGGACAAGCTTTATCATGGGCTTTCTTT | CASTREGQALSWAFF
12 | - | - | TRBJ2-2 | TRBV6-5 | TGTGCCAGCAGTGGCCTTGTGGGGGAGCTGTTTTTT | CASSGLVGELFF
13 | - | - | TRBJ2-3 | TRBV15 | TGTGCCAGGAAAGGGGGACCCACAGATACGCAGTATTTT | CARKGGPTDTQYF
13 | - | - | TRBJ1-1 | TRBV9 | TGTGCCAGCAGCGGACGACAGAACACTGAAGCTTTCTTT | CASSGRQNTEAFF
14 | TRBD1 | once | TRBJ1-3 | TRBV5-1 | TGCGCCAGCAGCCTGGACAGGGCTGGAAACACCATATATTTT | CASSLDRAGNTIYF
14 | - | - | TRBJ2-5 | TRBV5-1 | TGCGCCAGCAGCATGGGACGGACTCAAGAGACCCAGTACTTC | CASSMGRTQETQYF
16 | TRBD1 | - | TRBJ2-2 | TRBV28 | TGTGCCAGCAGTTCTCCGGGACAGGGGAACACCGGGGAGCTGTTTTTT | CASSSPGQGNTGELFF
11 | - | - | TRBJ2-3 | TRBV10-3 | TGTGCCACTCTGCGAGCAGATACGCAGTATTTT | CATLRADTQYF
15 | - | few | TRBJ2-5 | TRBV9 | TGTGCCAGCAGCGTAGGGGGAGGTCGTCCGGAGACCCAGTACTTC | CASSVGGGRPETQYF
16 | TRBD1 | - | TRBJ1-3 | TRBV18 | TGTGCCAGCTCACCGGGACAGGGGTTTTCTGGAAACACCATATATTTT | CASSPGQGFSGNTIYF
14 | - | - | TRBJ1-3 | TRBV29-1 | TGCAGCGTTGTTTTTGGGTACTCTGGAAACACCATATATTTT | CSVVFGYSGNTIYF
12 | - | - | TRBJ2-5 | TRBV11-2 | TGTGCCAGCAGCCTATCCCGAGAGACCCAGTACTTC | CASSLSRETQYF
14 | - | - | TRBJ1-1 | TRBV6-6 | TGTGCCAGCAGTTACTCGGGCAGAGACACTGAAGCTTTCTTT | CASSYSGRDTEAFF
16 | - | few | TRBJ2-3 | TRBV19 | TGTGCCACTAATCCGGCGGGGCTTAATAAAGGGGATACGCAGTATTTT | CATNPAGLNKGDTQYF
16 | - | - | TRBJ1-1 | TRBV7-9 | TGTGCCAGCAGCTTAAGGGTCCCGGGGGCACGCACTGAAGCTTTCTTT | CASSLRVPGARTEAFF
15 | TRBD2 | - | TRBJ2-1 | TRBV5-1 | TGCGCCAGCAGCTTCACTAGCGGGGCCTACAATGAGCAGTTCTTC | CASSFTSGAYNEQFF
14 | - | - | TRBJ2-5 | TRBV11-3 | TGTGCCAGCAGTCACCGGGACGGACAAGAGACCCAGTACTTC | CASSHRDGQETQYF
17 | TRBD1 | - | TRBJ2-3 | TRBV10-1 | TGCGCCAGCAGTGAGCACGGTCGACAGGGGAGCACAGATACGCAGTATTTT | CASSEHGRQGSTDTQYF
16 | - | - | TRBJ2-3 | TRBV6-1 | TGTGCCAGCAGTGAACGCGGACGGCACAACTCGGATACGCAGTATTTT | CASSERGRHNSDTQYF
18 | TRBD2 | - | TRBJ2-3 | TRBV14 | TGTGCCAGCAGCCCTCGACTAGCGGGGGGGCTCAGCACAGATACGCAGTATTTT | CASSPRLAGGLSTDTQYF
14 | - | - | TRBJ2-3 | TRBV5-6 | TGTGCCAGCAGCTCAGGTCTCAGCACAGATACGCAGTATTTT | CASSSGLSTDTQYF
18 | - | - | TRBJ2-3 | TRBV28 | TGTGCCAGCAGCCGCGGACTCACTTCCTCCACAAGCACAGATACGCAGTATTTT | CASSRGLTSSTSTDTQYF
12 | - | - | TRBJ2-1 | TRBV10-3 | TGTGCCATCGCGGGGCAATCGAATGAGCAGTTCTTC | CAIAGQSNEQFF
12 | - | few | TRBJ1-1 | TRBV30 | TGTGCCTGGATGGACACAAGTTTAAGAGCTTTCTTT | CAWMDTSLRAFF
14 | TRBD1 | - | TRBJ1-4 | TRBV19 | TGTGCCAGTAGGAACGACAGGGACAATGAAAAACTGTTTTTT | CASRNDRDNEKLFF
15 | TRBD2 | - | TRBJ2-3 | TRBV7-2 | TGTGCCAGCAGCGACCGACTAGCGGGGGGATATACGCAGTATTTT | CASSDRLAGGYTQYF
15 | - | - | TRBJ1-1 | TRBV7-8 | TGTGCCAGCAGCACCCACAGCGGGGGTAACACTGAAGCTTTCTTT | CASSTHSGGNTEAFF
15 | - | once | TRBJ2-7 | TRBV2 | TGTGCCAGCAGTGAATCGGAGGGGCTAACCTACGAGCAGTACTTC | CASSESEGLTYEQYF
15 | - | - | TRBJ2-1 | TRBV5-5 | TGTGCCAGCAGCTTGGGGAGAGGCGGGTACAATGAGCAGTTCTTC | CASSLGRGGYNEQFF
13 | TRBD2 | - | TRBJ2-7 | TRBV2 | TGTGCCAGCAGTGTTGCGGGGGCCTACGAGCAGTACTTC | CASSVAGAYEQYF
17 | - | - | TRBJ2-6 | TRBV5-4 | TGTGCCAGCAGTTCCGACGAAGTGAGCTCTGGGGCCAACGTCCTGACTTTC | CASSSDEVSSGANVLTF
14 | - | - | TRBJ1-5 | TRBV30 | TGTGCCTGGAACGGGGGGTCAGGGTATCAGCCCCAGCATTTT | CAWNGGSGYQPQHF
16 | TRBD1 | - | TRBJ2-5 | TRBV11-2 | TGTGCCAGCAGCTTATCCGACAGGGGTCCCCAAGAGACCCAGTACTTC | CASSLSDRGPQETQYF
14 | TRBD2 | - | TRBJ2-7 | TRBV28 | TGTGCCAGCAGGCTCAGCGGGGGGGCTTACGAGCAGTACTTC | CASRLSGGAYEQYF